The source of this T cell receptor (beta chain) is a study of cytomegalovirus exposure and HLA in healthy donors. This CDR3 has 15 amino acids. CDR1 MNHNY and CDR2 SVGAGI come from the germline V gene (reference sequence). V dropped 8 bases and J dropped 5; count of bases not matched to a gene: 11. In the PCR, 60 Vbeta and 13 Jbeta primers were used. Profiling relied on immunoSEQ multiplex PCR, and the TCRdb table lists in-frame clones only, not all of them. This table has 110,000 or so clones, approximately 71% appearing once. This clone has just a few counts. The rearrangement uses TRBV6-6 and TRBJ2-3; 9 nucleotides line up with TRBD2. Sequencing was performed on PBMCs. The receptor was isolated from a man aged 35-49 years in good health and CMV-seronegative. The CDR3 here is CASSKGGGGGDTQYF. CDR3 sequence (DNA): TGTGCCAGCTCTAAGGGGGGCGGGGGGGGAGATACGCAGTATTTT.